Listed here are 24 T cell receptor beta chains from one sample, sequenced in a study of blood T cell repertoires in COVID-19. Measured with immunoSEQ multiplex PCR; TCRdb has only the in-frame clones, and not every one. The sample records fewer than 200,000 clones, approximately 87% being singletons. Sequenced: PBMCs or T cells enriched from blood (not recorded which). All receptors derive from a woman aged 50 to 65 who had recovered from COVID-19.

Notes on this clone: Additional DNA sequences in this sample encode the identical CDR3. CDR3 residues: CASSLDGGSGNTIYF. CDR3 coding DNA: TGTGCCAGCAGCCTGGATGGAGGCTCTGGAAACACCATATATTTT. The chain recombines TRBV7-2 with TRBJ1-3; D unclear. Trimming stripped 5 bases from V and 0 bases from J, with 11 bases between. Germline CDR1 and CDR2: SGHTA and FQGNSA. CDR3 length: 15 amino acids.

The chain recombines TRBV29-1 with TRBJ2-7, with a possible D match to TRBD1 (6 bases). V lost 0 bases and J 7 bases, leaving 13 bases between the germline ends. CDR3 length: 13 residues. The V gene's germline CDR1 is SQVTM and CDR2 ANQGSEA. The chain's CDR3 is CSVEEQQGREQYV. CDR3 in DNA: TGCAGCGTTGAAGAGCAACAGGGACGGGAGCAGTACGTC.

The chain is built from TRBV29-1 and TRBJ1-2; 8 bases map to TRBD1. Germline CDR1 reads SQVTM; CDR2 reads ANQGSEA. Germline trimming cut 4 bases from V and 8 bases from J; bases unmatched to any gene: 6. The CDR3 extends over 12 amino acids. In nucleotides, the CDR3 is TGCAGCGTTGGGCAGGGGGCGGAAGGCTACACCTTC. It codes for CSVGQGAEGYTF.

The chain is built from TRBV6-6 and TRBJ1-5; D not certain. Germline CDR1 MNHNY, CDR2 SVGAGI (reference sequence). This CDR3 spans 13 amino acids. V was cut by 5 bases and J by 7 bases, with 12 bases left in between. The DNA of the CDR3 is TGTGCCAGCAGTCGACCTCCTCCCCAGCCCCAGCATTTT. Its translation is CASSRPPPQPQHF.

The chain uses TRBV15 and TRBJ1-6; possibly TRBD1 for D (6 bases). CDR1 and CDR2 from the germline V gene are LNHNV and YYDKDF (reference sequence). The V gene lost 5 bases and the J gene lost 10 bases, with 18 bases spanning the gap. CDR3 length: 15 amino acids. The CDR3 bases are TGTGCCACCAGCGGCTTCCAGGGGAGGGGCTCACCCCTCCACTTT. As protein: CATSGFQGRGSPLHF.

The chain recombines TRBV12-3 or TRBV12-4 with TRBJ1-5; D perhaps matches TRBD1 (5 bases). Trimming took 1 base from V and 7 from J, leaving 8 bases between them. The CDR3 sequence is 13 residues long. The CDR3 loop reads CASSLVRGQPQHF. The CDR3 DNA reads TGTGCCAGCAGTTTAGTTAGGGGACAGCCCCAGCATTTT.

This clone was observed a handful of times. The chain has TRBV2 and TRBJ2-2; 12 bases agree with TRBD2. Trimming at V came to 5 bases and at J to 6 bases, leaving 7 bases not matched to a gene. The CDR3 length is 16 residues. CDR1 SNHLY and CDR2 FYNNEI come from the germline V gene. The DNA for the CDR3 is TGTGCCAGCAGTCGACTAGCGGGGGCCGGGGCCGGGGAGCTGTTTTTT. Translating gives CASSRLAGAGAGELFF. The whole variable domain, remainder taken from reference TRBV2 and TRBJ2-2, is EPEVTQTPSHQVTQMGQEVILRCVPISNHLYFYWYRQILGQKVEFLVSFYNNEISEKSEIFDDQFSVERPDGSNFTLKIRSTKLEDSAMYFCASSRLAGAGAGELFFGEGSRLTVL.

The V gene is TRBV4-1, the J gene TRBJ1-6, with no clear D. V dropped 0 bases and J dropped 7 bases, with 4 bases sitting between them. Germline CDR1 reads MGHRA; CDR2 reads YSYEKL. The CDR3 has 13 residues. The CDR3 protein is CASSQDLNSPLHF. DNA of the CDR3: TGCGCCAGCAGCCAAGATCTAAATTCACCCCTCCACTTT.

The chain carries TRBV2 and TRBJ2-3, with 10 nucleotides matching TRBD2. Germline V gives CDR1 SNHLY, CDR2 FYNNEI. This CDR3 spans 15 amino acids. The ends lost 3 bases at V and 3 bases at J; junction bases unmatched: 3. The CDR3 region is CASSEASGSTDTQYF. The CDR3 DNA reads as TGTGCCAGCAGTGAGGCTAGCGGGAGTACAGATACGCAGTATTTT.

The rearrangement uses TRBV6-5 and TRBJ2-3; 7 bases fit TRBD1. Germline V gene sequence: CDR1 MNHEY, CDR2 SVGAGI. The CDR3 has 14 residues. V lost 0 bases and J lost 5; bases outside the gene matches: 2. This chain's CDR3 is CASSYSQGVDTQYF. CDR3 bases: TGTGCCAGCAGTTACTCGCAGGGGGTAGATACGCAGTATTTT.

The chain is built from TRBV5-6 and TRBJ2-1; 7 positions match TRBD2. CDR3 length equals 15 residues. The germline gives CDR1 SGHDT, CDR2 YYEEEE. Trimming removed 6 bases from V and 5 bases from J; junction bases left unmatched: 11. The CDR3 sequence is CASIIKKTSDNEQFF. Written as DNA, the CDR3 is TGTGCCAGCATCATCAAGAAAACTAGCGACAATGAGCAGTTCTTC.

The J gene is TRBJ2-3, the V gene TRBV10-3; 10 bases are shared with TRBD1. Germline CDR1 ENHRY, CDR2 SYGVKD. After removal of 10 bases from V and 3 bases from J, the junction contained 4 bases not matched to a gene. The CDR3 runs to 13 residues. This CDR3 is CATDRGSTDTQYF. The CDR3 DNA reads as TGTGCCACGGACAGGGGGTCGACAGATACGCAGTATTTT.

J is TRBJ1-5 and V is TRBV19, with D uncertain. The CDR3 loop spans 14 amino acids. Germline-derived CDR1 and CDR2 are LNHDA and SQIVND (reference sequence). V gave up 2 bases and J gave up 6 bases, with 11 bases separating them. In DNA, the CDR3 is TGTGCCAGTAGTATATATGGGCGGGGTCAGCCCCAGCATTTT. Translation gives CASSIYGRGQPQHF.

In this sample, this clone turned up a few times. The CDR3 is CASSQTGRYGYTF. CDR3 sequence (DNA): TGTGCCAGCAGCCAGACAGGGCGCTATGGCTACACCTTC. The chain has TRBV5-4 and TRBJ1-2, with 7 bases aligning to TRBD1. Germline V CDR1 and CDR2: SGHNT, YYREEE (reference sequence). The CDR3 has 13 residues. V lost 4 bases and J lost 4; bases outside the gene matches: 4.

V and J are TRBV6-5 and TRBJ1-4, with a possible D match to TRBD1 (5 bases). The CDR3 sequence is 15 residues long. The V gene lost 6 bases and the J gene lost 5 bases, with 16 bases spanning the gap. The germline V gene encodes CDR1 MNHEY and CDR2 SVGAGI. The CDR3 DNA sequence: TGTGCCAGCAGACGTATTAGGGGCGACAATGAAAAACTGTTTTTT. It yields the protein CASRRIRGDNEKLFF.

This clone was detected once. The chain couples TRBV30 to TRBJ1-5; D may be TRBD1 (5 bases). Germline V CDR1 and CDR2: GTSNPN, SVGIG (reference sequence). Trimming shortened V by 3 bases and J by 10 bases, and 16 bases separated the two germline ends. This CDR3 has 13 residues. CDR3 bases: TGTGCCTGGAGGGACAAGGGGTCGTTACCCCAGCATTTT. Amino acids: CAWRDKGSLPQHF.

This clone was observed a single time. V and J are TRBV11-3 and TRBJ2-5; the match to TRBD1 covers 11 bases. The length of the CDR3 is 17 residues. The trim removed 4 bases at V and 5 bases at J, leaving 12 bases unmatched. Germline V gene lookup returns CDR1 SGHNT and CDR2 YENEEA. CDR3 sequence reads: CASSSMGQGVLQETQYF. CDR3 coding DNA: TGTGCCAGCAGCTCTATGGGACAGGGGGTCCTCCAGGAGACCCAGTACTTC.

The rearrangement joins TRBV18 to TRBJ1-5; a possible D gene is TRBD1 (5 bases). The CDR3 is made up of 13 amino acids. Germline lookup yields CDR1 KGHSH and CDR2 LQKENI. Trimming pared 3 bases from V and 7 bases from J, leaving 10 bases between. CDR3 loop: CASSPGGNQPQHF. The CDR3, as DNA: TGTGCCAGCTCACCCGGGGGGAACCAGCCCCAGCATTTT.

The genes are TRBV5-5 and TRBJ1-5; D gene unclear. Per germline, CDR1 SGHKS and CDR2 YYEKEE (reference sequence). This CDR3 is built from 14 residues. Trimming removed 4 bases at V and 2 bases at J, with 10 bases between. CDR3 sequence reads: CASSIYTGNQPQHF. In DNA form, the CDR3 reads TGTGCCAGCAGCATCTATACTGGCAATCAGCCCCAGCATTTT. The full variable domain, with the rest looked up from reference TRBV5-5 and TRBJ1-5, is DAGVTQSPTHLIKTRGQQVTLRCSPISGHKSVSWYQQVLGQGPQFIFQYYEKEERGRGNFPDRFSARQFPNYSSELNVNALLLGDSALYLCASSIYTGNQPQHFGDGTRLSIL.

The chain couples TRBV2 to TRBJ1-5, with D hard to call. Trimming pared 1 base from V and 8 bases from J, leaving 12 bases between. This CDR3 has 14 amino acids. The germline gives CDR1 SNHLY, CDR2 FYNNEI. In nucleotides, the CDR3 is TGTGCCAGCAGTGAAGTGGAGGGCGCGGAGCCCCAGCATTTT. Its translation is CASSEVEGAEPQHF.

The CDR3 here is CASSYTGSGTGELFF. As DNA, the CDR3 is TGTGCCAGCAGTTACACTGGGAGCGGGACCGGGGAGCTGTTTTTT. The chain uses TRBV6-5 and TRBJ2-2; D is possibly TRBD2 (6 bases). Deletions cut 2 bases from V and 5 bases from J, with 12 bases between. Germline CDR1 reads MNHEY; CDR2 reads SVGAGI. The CDR3 runs to 15 residues.

CDR3 region: CASSTALADEQFF. The CDR3, as DNA: TGTGCCAGTAGTACCGCCCTAGCTGACGAGCAGTTCTTC. The rearrangement links TRBV19 to TRBJ2-1; tentative D call: TRBD2 (5 bases). V was trimmed by 4 bases and J by 10 bases, leaving 14 bases between them. The CDR3 is 13 amino acids. CDR1 LNHDA and CDR2 SQIVND come from the germline V gene (reference sequence).

V gene TRBV11-2 combines with J gene TRBJ2-7, with D possibly being TRBD2 (5 bases). The CDR3 is 13 amino acids. The V gene's germline CDR1 is SGHAT and CDR2 FQNNGV. Trimming cost V 3 bases and J 5 bases, with 11 bases left between them. This CDR3 is CASSLRVEHEQYV. CDR3 sequence (DNA): TGTGCCAGCAGCTTGAGGGTAGAGCACGAGCAGTACGTC.

This chain uses TRBV6-5 with TRBJ1-2; TRBD1 matches at 8 bases. The CDR3 sequence is 14 residues long. Germline CDR1 and CDR2: MNHEY and SVGAGI. Germline trimming cut 6 bases from V and 4 bases from J; bases unmatched to any gene: 7. CDR3 nucleotide sequence: TGTGCCAGCAGGCCACAGGGGGGTAGCTATGGCTACACCTTC. It is translated as CASRPQGGSYGYTF.